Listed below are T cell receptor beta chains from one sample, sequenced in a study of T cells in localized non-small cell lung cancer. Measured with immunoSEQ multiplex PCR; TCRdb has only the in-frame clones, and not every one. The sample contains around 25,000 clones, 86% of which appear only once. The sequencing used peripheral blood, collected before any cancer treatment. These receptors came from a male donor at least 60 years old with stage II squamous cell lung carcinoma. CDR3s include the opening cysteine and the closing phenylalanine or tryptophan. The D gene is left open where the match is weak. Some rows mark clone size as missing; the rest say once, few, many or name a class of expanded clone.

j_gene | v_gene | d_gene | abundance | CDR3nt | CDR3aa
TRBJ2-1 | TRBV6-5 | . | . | TGTGCCAGCAGTTACTCGGCCGCTTGGGCACGGAATGAGCAGTTCTTC | CASSYSAAWARNEQFF
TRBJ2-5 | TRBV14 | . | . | TGTGCCAGCAGCCAAGAACGGCTAGCTAGGCGGGAGACCCAGTACTTC | CASSQERLARRETQYF
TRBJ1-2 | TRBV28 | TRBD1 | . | TGTGCCAGCAGTACATATCTCATCAAAGGGACAGGGAAGGAGTGGGACTATGGCTACACCTTC | CASSTYLIKGTGKEWDYGYTF
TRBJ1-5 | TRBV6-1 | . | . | TGTGCCAGCAGTGCAGGGGTCGGTCAGCCCCAGCATTTT | CASSAGVGQPQHF
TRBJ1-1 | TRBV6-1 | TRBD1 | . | TGTGCCAGCAGTGAAAGGGGGCGTTTCTCCACTGAAGCTTTCTTT | CASSERGRFSTEAFF
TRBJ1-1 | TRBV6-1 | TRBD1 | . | TGTGCCAGCAGTGGACAGGGGGGAATGAACACTGAAGCTTTCTTT | CASSGQGGMNTEAFF
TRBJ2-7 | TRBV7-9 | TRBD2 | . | TGTGCCAGCAGCTTATCGGCGGGGGGGCCAGACGAGCAGTACTTC | CASSLSAGGPDEQYF
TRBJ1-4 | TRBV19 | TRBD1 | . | TGTGCCAGCGACCCCGGGGACAGGGCACGGTTAGGGGAAAAACTGTTTTTT | CASDPGDRARLGEKLFF
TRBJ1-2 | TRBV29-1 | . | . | TGCAGCGTTGAAGGGCGAGCTAACTATGGCTACACCTTC | CSVEGRANYGYTF
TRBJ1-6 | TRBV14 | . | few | TGTGCCAGCAGCCCCTTTGACGGAATAGGATCCCTCCACTTT | CASSPFDGIGSLHF
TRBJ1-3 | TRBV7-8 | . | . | TGTGCCAGCAGCTTACAGGATTTGGGTGGAAACACCATATATTTT | CASSLQDLGGNTIYF
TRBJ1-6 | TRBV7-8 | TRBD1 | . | TGTGCCAGCAGCTTAGGTGACAGGGCCTCACATTCACCCCTCCACTTT | CASSLGDRASHSPLHF
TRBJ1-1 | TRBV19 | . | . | TGTGCCAGTAGTATCAGGTTCATGAACACTGAAGCTTTCTTT | CASSIRFMNTEAFF
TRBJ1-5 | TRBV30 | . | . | TGTGCCTGGAGCTACGACAGTAGCAATCAGCCCCAGCATTTT | CAWSYDSSNQPQHF
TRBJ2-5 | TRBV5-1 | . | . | TGCGCCAGCAGCCCGACGACGGAACCTGTCGAGACCCAGTACTTC | CASSPTTEPVETQYF
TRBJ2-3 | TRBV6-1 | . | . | TGTGCCAGCAGTGAGTCAAGCCACCCACGAGATACGCAGTATTTT | CASSESSHPRDTQYF
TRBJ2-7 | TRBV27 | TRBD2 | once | TGTGCCAGCAGTCGACTAGCGGGAGGGCCCCACGAGCAGTACTTC | CASSRLAGGPHEQYF
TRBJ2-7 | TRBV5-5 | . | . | TGTGCCAGCAGCTTGGCCCCGAGGGCCAGCGAGCAGTACTTC | CASSLAPRASEQYF
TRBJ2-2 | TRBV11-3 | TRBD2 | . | TGTGCCAGCAGGAAGCGGGGGGGGACCACCGGGGAGCTGTTTTTT | CASRKRGGTTGELFF
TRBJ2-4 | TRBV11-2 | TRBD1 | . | TGTGCCAGCAGCTTAGTCGGTCGCACAGGGGGCGCGGCTAGCATTCAGTACTTC | CASSLVGRTGGAASIQYF
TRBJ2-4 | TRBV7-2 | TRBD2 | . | TGTGCCAGCAGCCCGACTAGCGGGAGTGGAAACATTCAGTACTTC | CASSPTSGSGNIQYF